This T cell receptor (beta chain) was documented in a study of patients and donors after allogeneic stem cell transplantation. TCRdb reprocessed the RT-PCR reads via MiXCR and lists one record per CDR3 protein. Of hundreds of thousands of distinct CDR3 sequences in the sample, around 16% were seen once. The source is a human donor who was either an allogeneic HSCT recipient or a stem cell or donor lymphocyte infusion donor (not recorded which). It is not recorded whose cells these are; they may come from a transplant donor. Source material: blood, either unsorted or a sorted T cell fraction (not recorded which).

The CDR3 DNA is TGTGCCACCGAGGGAGACAGGGCTCGCAATGAGCAGTTCTTC. This codes for CATEGDRARNEQFF. The rearrangement joins TRBV24-1 to TRBJ2-1; 7 bases align to TRBD1. Trimming removed 9 bases from V and 6 bases from J; junction bases left unmatched: 10. From germline, CDR1 is KGHDR and CDR2 SFDVKD. This CDR3 comprises 14 residues.